This entry is about one TCR beta chain. Its antigen is as yet unknown. Collection occurred without any documented infections or immune events in donors. The sample originates from a study of identifying expanded T cells in peripheral blood. Notes on the study in general: Over about two and four weeks, about 16 and 19 clones changed, versus roughly 1.1 between replicates. Variance in clone template counts between approximately two-week samples significantly increased with total template count across all healthy donors.

This table comes from immunoSEQ multiplex PCR, and its TCRdb copy is limited to in-frame clones, with some not included. This sample has 84,000 or so clones, with around 89% found just once. Germline V gene lookup returns CDR1 SGHTA and CDR2 FQGNSA. CDR3 size: 16 residues. V was cut by 0 bases and J by 0 bases, with 6 bases left in between. Sequences were obtained from blood. The source is a person between 18 and 75 years old in good health. The chain couples TRBV7-2 to TRBJ2-6; the D is unclear. The CDR3 DNA follows: TGTGCCAGCAGCTTAGCCCTTCTCTCTGGGGCCAACGTCCTGACTTTC. As protein: CASSLALLSGANVLTF.